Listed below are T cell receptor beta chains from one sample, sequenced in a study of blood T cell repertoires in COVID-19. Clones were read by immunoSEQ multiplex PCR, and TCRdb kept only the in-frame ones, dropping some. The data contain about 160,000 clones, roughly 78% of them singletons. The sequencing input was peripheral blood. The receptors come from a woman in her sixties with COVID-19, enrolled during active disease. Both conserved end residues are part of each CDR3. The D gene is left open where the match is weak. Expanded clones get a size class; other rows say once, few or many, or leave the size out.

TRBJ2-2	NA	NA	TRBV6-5	CASSRAGELFF	TGTGCCAGCAGCCGTGCCGGGGAGCTGTTTTTT
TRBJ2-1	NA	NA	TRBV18	CASSPTQGGNEQFF	TGTGCCAGCTCACCAACGCAGGGCGGAAATGAGCAGTTCTTC
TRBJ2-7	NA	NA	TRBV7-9	CASSSNSSYEQYF	TGTGCCAGCAGCTCCAATAGCTCCTACGAGCAGTACTTC
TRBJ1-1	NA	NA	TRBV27	CASSEVLNTEAFF	TGTGCCAGCAGTGAGGTCCTGAACACTGAAGCTTTCTTT
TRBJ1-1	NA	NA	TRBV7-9	CASSKTGSGDTEAFF	TGTGCCAGCAGCAAAACAGGCTCTGGGGACACTGAAGCTTTCTTT
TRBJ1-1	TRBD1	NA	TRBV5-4	CASSLAAGGRGNTEAFF	TGTGCCAGCAGCTTGGCGGCAGGGGGTCGGGGGAACACTGAAGCTTTCTTT
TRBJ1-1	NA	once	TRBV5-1	CASSFGGSVNTEAFF	TGCGCCAGCAGCTTCGGAGGCAGCGTAAACACTGAAGCTTTCTTT
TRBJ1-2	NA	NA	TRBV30	CAWSGETGTNGYTF	TGTGCCTGGAGTGGGGAGACCGGAACAAATGGCTACACCTTC
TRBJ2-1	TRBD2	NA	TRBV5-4	CASSSRLAGLYNEQFF	TGTGCCAGCAGCAGCAGACTAGCGGGACTTTACAATGAGCAGTTCTTC
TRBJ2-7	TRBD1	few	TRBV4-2	CASSQEPPGQGHEQYF	TGTGCCAGCAGTCAAGAACCTCCGGGACAGGGACACGAGCAGTACTTC
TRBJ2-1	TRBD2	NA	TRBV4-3	CASSPSLGSGTGNEQFF	TGCGCCAGCAGCCCGTCCCTCGGTAGCGGGACGGGAAATGAGCAGTTCTTC
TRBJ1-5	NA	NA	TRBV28	CASSLLDQPQHF	TGTGCCAGCAGCCTCTTAGATCAGCCCCAGCATTTT
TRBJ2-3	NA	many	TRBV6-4	CAMYGGTPARTDTQYF	TGTGCCATGTACGGAGGCACCCCTGCTCGCACAGATACGCAGTATTTT
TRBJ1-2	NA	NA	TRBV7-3	CASSLARGYGYTF	TGTGCCAGCAGCTTAGCCAGGGGCTATGGCTACACCTTC
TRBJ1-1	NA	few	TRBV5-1	CASSLTGGVTEAFF	TGCGCCAGCAGCTTGACGGGAGGGGTCACTGAAGCTTTCTTT
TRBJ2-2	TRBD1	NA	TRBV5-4	CASSLWDREGGELFF	TGTGCCAGCAGCCTCTGGGACAGGGAAGGCGGGGAGCTGTTTTTT